This section outlines one TCR beta chain sequence together with its context. These data originate in a study of cytomegalovirus exposure and HLA in healthy donors. Sequencing was performed with immunoSEQ multiplex PCR; in TCRdb, only in-frame clones are kept and a portion is missing. The sample includes fewer than 250,000 clones, about 86% of them seen just once. Sequencing used PBMCs. This TCR came from a young man in good health and CMV-seronegative.

The CDR3 nucleotides are TGTGCCAGCAGCTTAGCCAGCGGGGGACCCTACGAGCAGTACTTC. Translation gives CASSLASGGPYEQYF. This rearrangement joins TRBV7-6 to TRBJ2-7; 8 bases align to TRBD2. The CDR3 consists of 15 residues. Trimming took 0 bases from V and 2 from J; bases not matched to a gene: 3. Germline lookup yields CDR1 SGHVS and CDR2 FNYEAQ.